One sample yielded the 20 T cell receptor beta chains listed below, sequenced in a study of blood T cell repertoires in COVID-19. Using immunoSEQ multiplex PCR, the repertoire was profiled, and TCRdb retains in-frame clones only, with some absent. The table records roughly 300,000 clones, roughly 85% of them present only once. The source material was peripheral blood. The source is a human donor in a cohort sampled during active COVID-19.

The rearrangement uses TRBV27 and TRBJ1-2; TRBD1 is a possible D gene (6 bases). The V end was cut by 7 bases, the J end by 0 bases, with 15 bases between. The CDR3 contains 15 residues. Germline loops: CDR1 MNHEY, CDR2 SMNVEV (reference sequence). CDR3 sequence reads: CASTSSRGANYGYTF. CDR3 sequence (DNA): TGTGCCAGCACCTCAAGCAGGGGTGCTAACTATGGCTACACCTTC.

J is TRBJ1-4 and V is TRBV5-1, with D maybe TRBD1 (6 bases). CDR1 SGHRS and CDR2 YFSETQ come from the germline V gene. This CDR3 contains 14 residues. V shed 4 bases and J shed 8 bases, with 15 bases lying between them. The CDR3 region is CASSTSGGAEKLFF. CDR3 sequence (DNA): TGCGCCAGCAGCACCAGTGGGGGCGCGGAAAAACTGTTTTTT. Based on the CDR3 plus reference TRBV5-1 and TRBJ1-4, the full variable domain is KAGVTQTPRYLIKTRGQQVTLSCSPISGHRSVSWYQQTPGQGLQFLFEYFSETQRNKGNFPGRFSGRQFSNSRSEMNVSTLELGDSALYLCASSTSGGAEKLFFGSGTQLSVL.

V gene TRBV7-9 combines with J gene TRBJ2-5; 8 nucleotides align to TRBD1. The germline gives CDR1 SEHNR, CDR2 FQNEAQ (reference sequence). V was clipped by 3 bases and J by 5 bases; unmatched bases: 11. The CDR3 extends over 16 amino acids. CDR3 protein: CASSFRGPRGVETQYF. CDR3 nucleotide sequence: TGTGCCAGCAGCTTCAGGGGGCCTAGAGGGGTGGAGACCCAGTACTTC.

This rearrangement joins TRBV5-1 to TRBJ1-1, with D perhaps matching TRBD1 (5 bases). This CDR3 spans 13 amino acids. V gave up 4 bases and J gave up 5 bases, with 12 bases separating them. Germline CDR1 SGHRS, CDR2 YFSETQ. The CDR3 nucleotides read TGCGCCAGCAGCCCCCAGACAGCAACTGAAGCTTTCTTT. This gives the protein CASSPQTATEAFF.

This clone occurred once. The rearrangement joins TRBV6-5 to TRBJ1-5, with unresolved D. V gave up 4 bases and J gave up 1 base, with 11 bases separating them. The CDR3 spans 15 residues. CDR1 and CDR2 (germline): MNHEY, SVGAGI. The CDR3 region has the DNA TGTGCCAGCAGTTTGACCGGGATGAGCAATCAGCCCCAGCATTTT. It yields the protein CASSLTGMSNQPQHF.

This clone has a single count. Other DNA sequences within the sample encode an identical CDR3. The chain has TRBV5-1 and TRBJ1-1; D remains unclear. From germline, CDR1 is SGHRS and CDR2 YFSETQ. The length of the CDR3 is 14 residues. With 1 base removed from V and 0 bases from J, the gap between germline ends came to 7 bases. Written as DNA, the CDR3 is TGCGCCAGCAGCTTGAGAGGGATGAACACTGAAGCTTTCTTT. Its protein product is CASSLRGMNTEAFF.

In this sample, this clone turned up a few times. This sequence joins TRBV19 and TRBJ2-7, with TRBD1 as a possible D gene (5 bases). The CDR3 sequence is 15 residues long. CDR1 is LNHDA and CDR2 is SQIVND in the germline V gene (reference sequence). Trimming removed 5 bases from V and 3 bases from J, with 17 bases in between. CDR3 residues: CASSSTGHPDYEQYF. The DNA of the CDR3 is TGTGCCAGTAGTTCCACAGGCCACCCGGACTACGAGCAGTACTTC.

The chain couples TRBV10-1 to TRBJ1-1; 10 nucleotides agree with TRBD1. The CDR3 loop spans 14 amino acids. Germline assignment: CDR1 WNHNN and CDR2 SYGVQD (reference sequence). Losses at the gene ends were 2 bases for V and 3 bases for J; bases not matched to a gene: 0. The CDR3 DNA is TGCGCCAGCAGTGAGGACAGGGGGCACACTGAAGCTTTCTTT. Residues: CASSEDRGHTEAFF.

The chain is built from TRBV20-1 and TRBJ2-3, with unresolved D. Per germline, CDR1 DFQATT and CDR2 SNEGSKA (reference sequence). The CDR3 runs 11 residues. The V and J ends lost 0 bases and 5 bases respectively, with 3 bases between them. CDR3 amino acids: CSARDRDTQYF. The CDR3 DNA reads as TGCAGTGCTAGAGATCGAGATACGCAGTATTTT.

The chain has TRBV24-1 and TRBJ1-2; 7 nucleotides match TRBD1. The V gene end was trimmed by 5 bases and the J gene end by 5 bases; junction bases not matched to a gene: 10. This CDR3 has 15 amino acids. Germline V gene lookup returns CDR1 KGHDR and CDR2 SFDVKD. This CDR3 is CATSALTGTTYGYTF. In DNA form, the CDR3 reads TGTGCCACCAGTGCACTGACAGGGACCACTTATGGCTACACCTTC.

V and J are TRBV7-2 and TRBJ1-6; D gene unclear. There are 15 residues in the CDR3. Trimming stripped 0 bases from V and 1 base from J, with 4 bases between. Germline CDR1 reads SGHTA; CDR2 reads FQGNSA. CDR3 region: CASSLAVSYNSPLHF. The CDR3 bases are TGTGCCAGCAGCTTAGCCGTGTCCTATAATTCACCCCTCCACTTT.

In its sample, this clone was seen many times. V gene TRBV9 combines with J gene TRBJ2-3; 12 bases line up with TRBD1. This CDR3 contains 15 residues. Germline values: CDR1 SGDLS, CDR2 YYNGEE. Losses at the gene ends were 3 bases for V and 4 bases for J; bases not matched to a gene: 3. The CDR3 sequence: CASSAGQGAADTQYF. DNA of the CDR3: TGTGCCAGCAGCGCGGGACAGGGGGCTGCAGATACGCAGTATTTT.

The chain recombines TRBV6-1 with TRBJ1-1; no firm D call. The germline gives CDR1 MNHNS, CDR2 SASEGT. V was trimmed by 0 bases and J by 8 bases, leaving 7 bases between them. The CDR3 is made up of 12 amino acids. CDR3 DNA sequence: TGTGCCAGCAGTGAAGCGTATAGAGAAGCTTTCTTT. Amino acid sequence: CASSEAYREAFF.

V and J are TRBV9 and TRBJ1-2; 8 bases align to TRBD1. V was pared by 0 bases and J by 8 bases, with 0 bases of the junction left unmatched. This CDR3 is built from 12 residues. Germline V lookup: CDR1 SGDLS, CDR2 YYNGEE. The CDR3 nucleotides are TGTGCCAGCAGCGTAGCAGGGGGCGGCTACACCTTC. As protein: CASSVAGGGYTF.

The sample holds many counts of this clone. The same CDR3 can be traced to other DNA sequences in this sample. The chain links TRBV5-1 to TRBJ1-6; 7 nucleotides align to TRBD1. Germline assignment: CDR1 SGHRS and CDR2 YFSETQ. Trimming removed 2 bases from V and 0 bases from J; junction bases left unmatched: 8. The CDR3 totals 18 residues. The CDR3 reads CASSLTGQQSSYNSPLHF. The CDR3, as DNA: TGCGCCAGCAGCTTAACGGGACAGCAAAGCTCCTATAATTCACCCCTCCACTTT.

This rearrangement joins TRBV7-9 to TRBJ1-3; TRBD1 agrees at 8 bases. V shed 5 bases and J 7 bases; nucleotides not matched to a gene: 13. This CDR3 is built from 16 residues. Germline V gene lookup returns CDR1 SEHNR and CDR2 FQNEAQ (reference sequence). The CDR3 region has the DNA TGTGCCAGCAGCACACCAAGGACAGGGTATTCGAACACCATATATTTT. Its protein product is CASSTPRTGYSNTIYF.

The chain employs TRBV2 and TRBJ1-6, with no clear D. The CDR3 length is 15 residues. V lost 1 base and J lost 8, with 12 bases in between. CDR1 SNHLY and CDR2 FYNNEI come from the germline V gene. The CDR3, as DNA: TGTGCCAGCAGTGAAGGAGGGCCACAATATTCACCCCTCCACTTT. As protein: CASSEGGPQYSPLHF.

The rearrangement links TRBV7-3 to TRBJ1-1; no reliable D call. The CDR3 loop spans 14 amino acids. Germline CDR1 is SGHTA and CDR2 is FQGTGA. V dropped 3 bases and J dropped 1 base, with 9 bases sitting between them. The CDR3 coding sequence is TGTGCCAGCAGCTTGCGACACGCGAACACTGAAGCTTTCTTT. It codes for CASSLRHANTEAFF. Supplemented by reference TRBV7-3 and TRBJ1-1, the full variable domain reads GAGVSQTPSNKVTEKGKYVELRCDPISGHTALYWYRQSLGQGPEFLIYFQGTGAADDSGLPNDRFFAVRPEGSVSTLKIQRTERGDSAVYLCASSLRHANTEAFFGQGTRLTVV.

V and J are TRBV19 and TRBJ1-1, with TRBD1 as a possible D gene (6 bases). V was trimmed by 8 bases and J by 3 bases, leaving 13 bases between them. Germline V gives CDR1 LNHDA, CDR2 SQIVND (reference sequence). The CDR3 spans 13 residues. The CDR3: CASRRGGHTEAFF. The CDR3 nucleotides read TGTGCCAGTCGCAGGGGCGGACACACTGAAGCTTTCTTT.

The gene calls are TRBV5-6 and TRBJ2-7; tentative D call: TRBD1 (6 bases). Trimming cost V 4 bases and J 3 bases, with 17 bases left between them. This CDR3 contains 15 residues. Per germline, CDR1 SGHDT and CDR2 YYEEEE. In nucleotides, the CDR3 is TGTGCCAGCAGCATCAGGACAGTAAGGGTCTACGAGCAGTACTTC. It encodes CASSIRTVRVYEQYF.